The clone carrying this T cell receptor beta chain was detected only a few times. What it binds is unknown. Germline trimming cut 4 bases from V and 5 bases from J; bases unmatched to any gene: 7. Germline CDR1 is SGHAT and CDR2 is FQNNGV. This CDR3 has 14 amino acids. The data were obtained in a study of beta chain features in type 1 diabetes. All of the isolated RNA was reverse transcribed, so expressed TCRB transcripts were sequenced. Sequencing used immunoSEQ multiplex PCR; TCRdb keeps in-frame clones, though not all of them. The table lists 500,000 to 800,000 clones, around an eighth of them singletons, with around 0.12% in the top ten. General study results and limits: Type 1 diabetes patients had moderately but significantly shorter TCRB CDR3s in all four CD4+ subsets. The naive, central memory and Treg TCRB repertoires showed an apparent similarity that was greater among patients than among healthy donors.

The chain is built from TRBV11-2 and TRBJ2-5; 7 nucleotides match TRBD2. The sequenced sample consisted of naive CD4+ T cells from blood. This TCR was recovered from a young man with type 1 diabetes. The CDR3: CASSWPAGVETQYF. The CDR3 coding sequence is TGTGCCAGCAGCTGGCCGGCGGGGGTGGAGACCCAGTACTTC. The full variable domain, rest sourced from reference TRBV11-2 and TRBJ2-5, is EAGVAQSPRYKIIEKRQSVAFWCNPISGHATLYWYQQILGQGPKLLIQFQNNGVVDDSQLPKDRFSAERLKGVDSTLKIQPAKLEDSAVYLCASSWPAGVETQYFGPGTRLLVL.